Listed here is a single T cell receptor (beta chain). Its antigen has not been determined. The junction does not match germline at one end; this may be a read error. These data belong to a study of blood T cell repertoires in COVID-19 (dated by TCRdb to between 2020 and 2021). About the study as a whole: Samples covering the acute and convalescent phases of COVID-19 were provided by collaborators in the United States, Italy and Spain. Nearly every sample came with metadata listing a de-identified subject ID, COVID-19 status, age in years and sex. Where available, HLA class I and class II types were taken from metadata supplied by the sample provider and were not determined by assay-based typing. Samples came from the ongoing ImmuneRACE study (first 160 participants) plus 1,254 subjects from 6 global collaborators. A freely available public database, intended as a resource for researchers studying the immune response to SARS-CoV-2, is where the repertoires were released. The dataset comprised deeply sampled blood TCRbeta repertoires from subjects exposed to, actively infected with, or recovered from COVID-19. The prospective study material was composed of cDNA or gDNA derived from T cells, B-cell-depleted T cells, or PBMCs. What the study reported, not specific to this receptor: How much clinical and demographic metadata was included differed by source and by participant, and the metadata was provided uncurated.

Enrolling through a virtual design, the prospective study's participants ranged in age from roughly 18 to 89 years and lived across 24 United States geographic areas. Cohort assignment in the prospective study relied on participant-reported clinical history from a screening survey and a study questionnaire. Recovered participants in ImmuneRACE Cohort 3 were defined as having two consecutive negative NP/OP PCR tests, clearance from a healthcare professional, or resolution of symptoms. In the prospective study, mobile phlebotomists collected whole blood, serum and a nasopharyngeal or oropharyngeal swab from each participant. Prospective study participants could optionally give additional blood draws and questionnaires over a roughly 2-month period. Before DNA extraction, blood samples from the prospective study were shipped at room temperature or frozen. The germline V gene specifies SGHRS as CDR1 and YFSETQ as CDR2. There are 15 amino acids in the CDR3, from cysteine to phenylalanine inclusive. Just CDR3 DNA is preserved here, 45 bases in frame from base 1.

The immunoSEQ Assay, a bias-controlled multiplex PCR, was used to amplify TCRbeta CDR3 regions from genomic DNA. In the source study's methods: Within the assay, amplification of reference gene primers was used to estimate how many nucleated cells each sample contained. To quantify the absolute abundance of each unique TCRbeta CDR3 rearrangement, sequence reads were collapsed and filtered. For each sample, productive Simpson clonality was calculated as the square root of Simpson's diversity index over productive rearrangements. Here the immuneACCESS table is served through TCRdb, limited to in-frame sequences with V and J called. Missing clones are a known gap in these copies; in checked studies unresolved V genes cover under half, and the rest lacks a known reason. For V, J and clone size, that table is used; D and trimming come from the DNA. The sample includes approximately 440,000 clones, with 90% observed a single time. The leading ten clones occupy about 0.6% of the sample.

The V gene is TRBV5-1 and the J gene is TRBJ2-2; perhaps TRBD1 is the D gene, with 5 bases matching. This TCR derives from a man younger than 35 who had recovered from COVID-19. The sequencing input was PBMCs or T cells enriched from blood (not recorded which). CDR3 region: CASSLDTSNTGELFF. The DNA reads as follows: TGCGCCAGCAGTTTGGACACCTCGAACACCGGGGAGCTGTTTTTT.